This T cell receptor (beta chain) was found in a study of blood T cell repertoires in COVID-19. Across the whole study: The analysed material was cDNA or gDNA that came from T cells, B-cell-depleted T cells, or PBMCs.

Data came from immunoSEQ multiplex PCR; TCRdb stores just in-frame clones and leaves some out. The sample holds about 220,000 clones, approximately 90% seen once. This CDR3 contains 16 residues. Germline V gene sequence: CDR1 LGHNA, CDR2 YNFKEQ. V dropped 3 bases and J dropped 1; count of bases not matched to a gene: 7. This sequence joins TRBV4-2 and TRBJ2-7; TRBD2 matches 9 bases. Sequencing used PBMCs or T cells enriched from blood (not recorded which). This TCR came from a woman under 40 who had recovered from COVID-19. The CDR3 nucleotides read TGTGCCAGCAGCCACGCAAGCGGGGGGAAATCCTACGAGCAGTACTTC. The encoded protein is CASSHASGGKSYEQYF.